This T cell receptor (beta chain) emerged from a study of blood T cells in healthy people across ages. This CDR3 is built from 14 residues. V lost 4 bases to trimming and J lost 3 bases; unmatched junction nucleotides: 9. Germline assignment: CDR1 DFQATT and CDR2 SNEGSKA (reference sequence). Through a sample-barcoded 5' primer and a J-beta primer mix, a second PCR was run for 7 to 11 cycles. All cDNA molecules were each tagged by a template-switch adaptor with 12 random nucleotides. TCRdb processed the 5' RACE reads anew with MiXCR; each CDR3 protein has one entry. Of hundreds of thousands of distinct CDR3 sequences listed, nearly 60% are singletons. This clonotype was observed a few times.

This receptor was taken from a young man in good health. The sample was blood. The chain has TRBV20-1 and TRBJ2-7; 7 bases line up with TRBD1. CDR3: CSAKRQGIFYEQYF. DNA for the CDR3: TGCAGTGCTAAAAGACAGGGTATTTTCTACGAGCAGTACTTC.